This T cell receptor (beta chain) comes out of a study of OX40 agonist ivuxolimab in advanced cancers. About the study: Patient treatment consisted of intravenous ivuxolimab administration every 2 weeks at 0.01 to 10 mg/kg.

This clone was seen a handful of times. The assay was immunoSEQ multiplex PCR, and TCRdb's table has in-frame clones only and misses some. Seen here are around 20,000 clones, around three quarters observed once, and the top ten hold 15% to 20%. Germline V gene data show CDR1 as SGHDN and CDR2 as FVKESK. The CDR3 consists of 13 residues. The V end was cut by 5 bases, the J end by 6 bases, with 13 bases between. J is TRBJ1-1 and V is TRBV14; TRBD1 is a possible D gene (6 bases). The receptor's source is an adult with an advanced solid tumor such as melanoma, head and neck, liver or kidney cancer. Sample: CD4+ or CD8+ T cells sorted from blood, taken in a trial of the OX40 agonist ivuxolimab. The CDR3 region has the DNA TGTGCCAGCAGCGAGTCAGGGGACCCTGAAGCTTTCTTT. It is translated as CASSESGDPEAFF.